This TCR beta chain was obtained from a study of PD-1 blockade in classical Hodgkin lymphoma. The study's findings and limits: Patients excluded were those beginning nivolumab under 1 year after ASCT.

As to this clone: Its target is not known.

All the patients suffered relapse after autologous stem cell transplantation, and brentuximab vedotin exposure differed. The CDR3 loop spans 15 amino acids. With 4 bases clipped from V and 8 bases from J, the junction kept 13 bases outside the gene matches. CDR1 and CDR2 (germline): SGHVS, FQNEAQ. Sequencing used immunoSEQ multiplex PCR; TCRdb keeps in-frame clones, though not all of them. The table includes 80,000 to 100,000 clones, 80% to 90% detected once. The sequence was obtained from a human donor with classical Hodgkin lymphoma. This material consisted of peripheral blood mononuclear cells (PBMCs), taken before the second cycle of nivolumab. The rearrangement links TRBV7-8 to TRBJ1-2; TRBD1 aligns across 7 bases. Here the CDR3 DNA reads TGTGCCAGCAGCTCAACCGCAAGGGGGCTGGGGGGCTACACCTTC. This translates into CASSSTARGLGGYTF.